The entry below describes one T cell receptor beta chain. Antigen: not known. This sample stems from a study of cytomegalovirus exposure and HLA in healthy donors. Overall study: Unique TCRs from HLA-typed donors, approximately 80 million of them, were held in an early data release. Among the approximately 400 genotyped donors, around 85% were placed in the Caucasian-associated ancestry cluster. Broader study findings: Among the most significant clusters, several appeared linked to common viral pathogens in a later analysis. V segments that were indistinguishable, TRBV6-2 and TRBV6-3 among them, were omitted from analysis.

Primers included in the PCR were 60 Vbeta and 13 Jbeta primers. Clones were sequenced by immunoSEQ multiplex PCR, and TCRdb holds only the in-frame ones, with some missing. The table records fewer than 200,000 clones, over 60% of them present only once. Germline CDR1 reads SEHNR; CDR2 reads FQNEAQ (reference sequence). V was shortened by 0 bases and J by 0 bases, with 13 bases between the two germline ends. The CDR3 sequence is 17 residues long. The source is a female donor in good health and CMV-seronegative. What was sequenced was PBMCs. The gene calls are TRBV7-9 and TRBJ2-3; the D is unclear. Written as DNA, the CDR3 is TGTGCCAGCAGCTTAGCGGCACCTTATTCTAGCACAGATACGCAGTATTTT. It is translated as CASSLAAPYSSTDTQYF.